The next 12 T cell receptor beta chains were all read from a single sample in a study of blood T cells in healthy people across ages. For the second PCR, which ran for about 7 to 11 cycles, a sample-barcoded 5' primer and a J-beta primer mix were used. TCRdb reanalysed the 5' RACE reads using MiXCR and keeps one entry per CDR3 protein. The profile covers about 1.4 million distinct CDR3 sequences, with around 59% appearing a single time and about 6.7% taken by the ten largest. The sequencing input was blood. Source of these receptors: a man between 18 and 29 years old in good health.

This chain links TRBV7-6 with TRBJ2-3, with 11 bases matching TRBD2. The CDR3 totals 17 residues. CDR1 and CDR2 from the germline V gene are SGHVS and FNYEAQ. After removal of 9 bases from V and 2 bases from J, the junction contained 13 bases not matched to a gene. DNA for the CDR3: TGTGCCAGTGCCATGGGTAGCGGGGGGGCCTCCACAGATACGCAGTATTTT. This gives the protein CASAMGSGGASTDTQYF.

A few counts support this clonotype. The chain recombines TRBV11-2 with TRBJ2-7; no clear D. CDR1 and CDR2 from the germline V gene are SGHAT and FQNNGV. V dropped 0 bases and J dropped 4 bases, with 10 bases sitting between them. CDR3 length: 14 residues. In DNA form, the CDR3 reads TGTGCCAGCAGCTTAGATCGACGGAAATACGAGCAGTACTTC. Its translation: CASSLDRRKYEQYF.

The chain joins TRBV7-2 to TRBJ2-7, with TRBD1 as a possible D gene (7 bases). The last part of the DNA fits TRBJ2-5 better; the J call may be wrong. The length of the CDR3 is 17 residues. Germline CDR1 is SGHTA and CDR2 is FQGNSA. CDR3 sequence (DNA): TGTGCCAGCAGCTTAGCGCGGGGCAGGGGGTCAGGGGAGACCCAGTACTTC. Protein sequence: CASSLARGRGSGETQYF.

The CDR3 is CASSQDGLAGVNEQYF. The CDR3 coding sequence is TGCGCCAGCAGCCAAGATGGGCTAGCGGGGGTCAATGAGCAGTACTTC. V usage is TRBV4-3 and J usage is TRBJ2-7; 10 nucleotides line up with TRBD2. There are 16 residues in the CDR3. V shed 0 bases and J 7 bases; nucleotides not matched to a gene: 9. Germline CDR1 reads LGHNA; CDR2 reads YSLEER.

This CDR3 reads CASSWTGNGGQYF. Written as DNA, the CDR3 is TGTGCCAGCAGTTGGACAGGGAATGGCGGGCAGTACTTC. The V and J genes are TRBV7-2 and TRBJ2-5; 8 bases align to TRBD1. This CDR3 is 13 amino acids long. Trimming removed 6 bases from V and 11 bases from J; junction bases left unmatched: 11. Germline CDR1 SGHTA, CDR2 FQGNSA.

The gene calls are TRBV3-1 and TRBJ1-2; TRBD1 matches at 8 bases. The germline V gene has CDR1 LGHDT and CDR2 YNNKEL (reference sequence). With V trimmed by 4 bases and J by 0 bases, 10 bases remained unmatched. The CDR3 totals 17 residues. CDR3 sequence (DNA): TGTGCCAGCAGCCCCCTTGACAGGGGAGGGTCTAACTATGGCTACACCTTC. It yields the protein CASSPLDRGGSNYGYTF.

This clonotype was seen a few times. The chain uses TRBV6-1 and TRBJ2-3; D could derive from TRBD1 or TRBD2 (5 bases each). Deletions cut 5 bases from V and 0 bases from J, with 18 bases between. The CDR3 loop spans 17 amino acids. Per germline, CDR1 MNHNS and CDR2 SASEGT. This CDR3 is CASSPNPGPLSTDTQYF. The CDR3 bases are TGTGCCAGCAGTCCGAATCCGGGACCCCTAAGCACAGATACGCAGTATTTT.

The chain combines TRBV11-2 with TRBJ2-7; 10 bases align to TRBD1. This CDR3 contains 15 residues. Trimming removed 0 bases from V and 3 bases from J; junction bases left unmatched: 2. Germline V gives CDR1 SGHAT, CDR2 FQNNGV. The CDR3 loop is CASSLEGTGVYEQYF. CDR3 nucleotides: TGTGCCAGCAGCTTAGAAGGGACAGGGGTCTACGAGCAGTACTTC.

Notes on this clonotype: An end of the junction differs from the germline gene, which may be a read error. The rearrangement joins TRBV11-3 to TRBJ2-5; maybe TRBD1 (5 bases). The J call may be mistaken, given a closer DNA end match to TRBJ2-4. CDR3 length equals 16 residues. CDR1 is SGHNT, CDR2 YENEEA, per germline. The CDR3 coding sequence is TGTGCCAGCACCTTACTGCGACAGAGTTTGAGTGACATTCAGTACTTC. Residues: CASTLLRQSLSDIQYF.

The V gene is TRBV29-1, the J gene TRBJ2-1; possible D gene TRBD1, 6 bases. From germline, CDR1 is SQVTM and CDR2 ANQGSEA. This CDR3 contains 11 residues. The V gene lost 3 bases and the J gene lost 9 bases, with 9 bases spanning the gap. The CDR3 DNA reads TGCAGCGTTGATCAGGGGAGTGAGCAGTTCTTC. Encoded protein: CSVDQGSEQFF.

The chain employs TRBV5-1 and TRBJ2-1, with a possible D match to TRBD2 (5 bases). The CDR3 sequence is 14 residues long. Germline CDR1 is SGHRS and CDR2 is YFSETQ. The V end lost 5 bases, the J end lost 8 bases, and 17 bases lay between the germline ends. The CDR3 here is CASRSAGGRDEQFF. CDR3 in DNA: TGCGCCAGCAGATCAGCCGGCGGGCGAGATGAGCAGTTCTTC.

The chain joins TRBV7-6 to TRBJ2-1; 12 bases are a match to TRBD2. Germline V gene data show CDR1 as SGHVS and CDR2 as FNYEAQ. The V segment lost 3 bases and the J segment 12 bases; nucleotides outside the gene matches: 6. This CDR3 is built from 14 residues. Written as DNA, the CDR3 is TGTGCCAGCAGCTTCCGACTAGCGGGAGTTAGGCAGTTCTTC. Amino acids: CASSFRLAGVRQFF.